This T cell receptor (beta chain) appears in the sequencing data of a study of cytomegalovirus exposure and HLA in healthy donors. Clones were read by immunoSEQ multiplex PCR, and TCRdb kept only the in-frame ones, dropping some. The sample lists 150,000 to 200,000 clones; about 82% were seen once. Germline-derived CDR1 and CDR2 are SGHTA and FQGNSA. The CDR3 has 17 residues. V shed 1 base, J shed 4 bases, and the junction held 2 bases outside the gene matches. Sequenced: PBMCs. The genes are TRBV7-2 and TRBJ2-2; 14 bases fit TRBD2. This clonotype was sampled from a woman under 30 in good health and CMV-seronegative. CDR3 amino acids: CASSLGLAGGSTGELFF. The CDR3 DNA reads TGTGCCAGCAGCTTAGGACTAGCGGGAGGGAGCACCGGGGAGCTGTTTTTT.